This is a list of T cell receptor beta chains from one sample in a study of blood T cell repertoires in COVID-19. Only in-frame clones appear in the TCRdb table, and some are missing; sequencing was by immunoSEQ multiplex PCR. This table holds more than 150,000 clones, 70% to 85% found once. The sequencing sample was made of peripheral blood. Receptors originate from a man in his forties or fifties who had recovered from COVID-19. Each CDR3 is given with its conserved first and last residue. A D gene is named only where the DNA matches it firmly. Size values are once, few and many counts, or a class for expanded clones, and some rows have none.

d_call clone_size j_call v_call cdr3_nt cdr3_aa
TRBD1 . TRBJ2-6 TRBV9 TGTGCCAGCAGCACCAGGACAGGGGCTGGGGCCAACGTCCTGACTTTC CASSTRTGAGANVLTF
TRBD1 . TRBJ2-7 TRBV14 TGTGCCAGCAGCCAACTCACAGGGGGATACGAGCAGTACTTC CASSQLTGGYEQYF
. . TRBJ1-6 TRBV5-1 TGCGCCAGCAGCTTGGAACAACAGGGTCGCTCACCCCTCCACTTT CASSLEQQGRSPLHF
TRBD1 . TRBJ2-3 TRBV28 TGTGCCAGCAGTTTGACAGGGGGAACAGATACGCAGTATTTT CASSLTGGTDTQYF
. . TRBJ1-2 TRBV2 TGTGCCAGCATCCGGGAGATCGGAGCTAACTATGGCTACACCTTC CASIREIGANYGYTF
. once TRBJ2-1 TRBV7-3 TGTGCCAGCAGCTTAAATGCGGGCTCCTACAATGAGCAGTTCTTC CASSLNAGSYNEQFF
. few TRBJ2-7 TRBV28 TGTGCCAGCAGCCCTAGGTTGGACTACTCCTACGAGCAGTACTTC CASSPRLDYSYEQYF
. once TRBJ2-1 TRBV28 TGTGCCAGCACCGGATGGAGCGGACGATCTTTTGGCGATGAGCAGTTCTTC CASTGWSGRSFGDEQFF
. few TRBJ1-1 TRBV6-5 TGTGCCAGCATTGCCAGGGGGAACACTGAAGCTTTCTTT CASIARGNTEAFF
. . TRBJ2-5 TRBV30 TGTGCCTGGAGTGTAGAGCGCAGGAAATTCAGGGGGGTCGGGATGGAGACCCAGTACTTC CAWSVERRKFRGVGMETQYF
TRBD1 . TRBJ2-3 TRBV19 TGTGCCAGTAGTCCAATCACCGGGACAGGGGTCACAGATACGCAGTATTTT CASSPITGTGVTDTQYF
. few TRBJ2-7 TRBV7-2 TGTGCCAGCAGCTTAGCGGCGGGCTCCTACGAGCAGTACTTC CASSLAAGSYEQYF
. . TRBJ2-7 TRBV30 TGTGCCTGGAGCATTGGGGCTGGCGAGCAGTACTTC CAWSIGAGEQYF
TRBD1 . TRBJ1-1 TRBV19 TGTGCCAGCGACAGGGGGCCGGGCACTGAAGCTTTCTTT CASDRGPGTEAFF
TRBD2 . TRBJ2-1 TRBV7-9 TGTGCCAGCAGATTAGGACTAGCGGGAAACAATGAGCAGTTCTTC CASRLGLAGNNEQFF
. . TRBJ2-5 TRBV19 TGTGCCAGTAGTATAGGTTCGAATCGGGAGACCCAGTACTTC CASSIGSNRETQYF
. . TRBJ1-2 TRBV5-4 TGTGCCAGCAGTTTGTCGGGACACGAATATGGCTACACCTTC CASSLSGHEYGYTF
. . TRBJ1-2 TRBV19 TGTGCCAGTAGTAAGACAGCTACCGACTATGGCTACACCTTC CASSKTATDYGYTF
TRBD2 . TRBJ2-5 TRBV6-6 TGTGCCAGCAGATTAGCGGGAGGGCTAATGGAGACCCAGTACTTC CASRLAGGLMETQYF